A selection of T cell receptor beta chains follows, all from one sample in a study of cytomegalovirus exposure and HLA in healthy donors. The repertoire was sequenced with immunoSEQ multiplex PCR; TCRdb's copy has only in-frame clones and lacks some. The repertoire holds around 200,000 clones, with approximately 83% as singletons. The sample consisted of PBMCs. The source is a woman aged 50 to 60 in good health and CMV-seropositive. Each CDR3 is given with its conserved first and last residue. Each record gives: J gene, V gene, D gene, clone size, CDR3 protein, CDR3 DNA. The D gene is left open where the match is weak. Size is omitted from some rows. Given values are once, few, many or a class for expanded clones.

TRBJ1-5,TRBV19,.,few,CASTENSNQPQHF,TGTGCCAGTACGGAGAACAGCAATCAGCCCCAGCATTTT
TRBJ2-7,TRBV7-2,.,.,CASSLMGGNYEQYF,TGTGCCAGCAGCTTAATGGGGGGTAACTACGAGCAGTACTTC
TRBJ2-5,TRBV7-3,TRBD2,.,CASSAQERGGEETQYF,TGTGCCAGCAGCGCCCAGGAGCGGGGGGGAGAGGAGACCCAGTACTTC
TRBJ1-2,TRBV5-6,.,once,CASSLDRALYGYTF,TGTGCCAGCAGCTTGGACAGGGCGCTTTATGGCTACACCTTC
TRBJ1-5,TRBV5-1,.,.,CASSVGVDQPQHF,TGCGCCAGCAGCGTCGGGGTCGACCAGCCCCAGCATTTT
TRBJ2-5,TRBV15,.,.,CATSRSGPSETQYF,TGTGCCACCAGCAGATCAGGCCCCTCTGAGACCCAGTACTTC
TRBJ1-1,TRBV6-5,.,.,CASSSHRGLNTEAFF,TGTGCCAGCAGTTCACATCGCGGGTTGAACACTGAAGCTTTCTTT
TRBJ1-2,TRBV7-9,TRBD1,.,CASSQTGTGIYGYTF,TGTGCCAGCAGCCAAACCGGGACAGGGATCTACGGCTACACCTTC
TRBJ2-1,TRBV7-2,.,.,CASSLDVASGEQFF,TGTGCCAGCAGCTTAGATGTAGCGTCCGGTGAGCAGTTCTTC
TRBJ1-1,TRBV6-1,.,few,CASSLVENTEAFF,TGTGCCAGCAGCCTAGTAGAGAACACTGAAGCTTTCTTT
TRBJ1-5,TRBV14,TRBD1,.,CASSRQGDQPQHF,TGTGCCAGCAGCCGACAGGGGGATCAGCCCCAGCATTTT
TRBJ1-1,TRBV30,.,.,CAWNDRSEAFF,TGTGCCTGGAACGACAGGAGTGAAGCTTTCTTT
TRBJ2-7,TRBV4-1,.,.,CASSLGLNYEQYF,TGCGCCAGCAGCCTGGGACTGAACTACGAGCAGTACTTC
TRBJ1-2,TRBV18,.,.,CASSPRYREEYGYTF,TGTGCCAGCTCACCACGCTACAGGGAAGAGTATGGCTACACCTTC
TRBJ1-1,TRBV25-1,.,few,CASATAGANTEAFF,TGTGCCAGCGCAACGGCAGGGGCGAACACTGAAGCTTTCTTT
TRBJ1-1,TRBV6-6,TRBD1,once,CASSQGATEAFF,TGTGCCAGCAGTCAGGGGGCCACTGAAGCTTTCTTT
TRBJ1-2,TRBV9,.,.,CASSVGILRRDYGYTF,TGTGCCAGCAGCGTAGGGATTCTAAGACGGGACTATGGCTACACCTTC
TRBJ2-1,TRBV4-3,TRBD1,.,CASSPRSGTEYNEQFF,TGCGCCAGCAGCCCGCGATCCGGGACAGAGTACAATGAGCAGTTCTTC
TRBJ1-2,TRBV30,TRBD1,few,CAWSVGQGRGYTF,TGTGCCTGGAGTGTAGGACAGGGTAGGGGCTACACCTTC
TRBJ1-1,TRBV21-1,.,.,CASSIGERFEAFF,TGTGCCAGCAGCATCGGTGAGAGATTTGAAGCTTTCTTT
TRBJ2-3,TRBV5-1,.,.,CASSLDRAETDTQYF,TGCGCCAGCAGCTTGGATCGAGCGGAGACAGATACGCAGTATTTT
TRBJ2-2,TRBV14,.,.,CASSQIFGITGELFF,TGTGCCAGCAGCCAAATATTCGGTATCACCGGGGAGCTGTTTTTT
TRBJ2-7,TRBV7-9,.,.,CASSRSTVEQYF,TGTGCCAGCAGCCGGTCGACAGTCGAGCAGTACTTC
TRBJ2-2,TRBV5-1,.,.,CASSSSGSRTGELFF,TGCGCCAGCAGCTCGAGCGGGTCACGAACCGGGGAGCTGTTTTTT
TRBJ1-4,TRBV5-8,.,.,CASSLGTATNEKLFF,TGTGCCAGCAGCTTAGGAACAGCTACGAATGAAAAACTGTTTTTT
TRBJ1-1,TRBV7-2,.,.,CASSQNQGNTEAFF,TGTGCCAGCAGCCAAAATCAGGGGAACACTGAAGCTTTCTTT
TRBJ1-1,TRBV5-6,TRBD1,few,CASSRRTGAYTEAFF,TGTGCCAGCAGTCGACGGACAGGGGCCTACACTGAAGCTTTCTTT
TRBJ1-1,TRBV19,TRBD1,.,CASHRGMNTEAFF,TGTGCCTCCCACAGGGGCATGAACACTGAAGCTTTCTTT
TRBJ2-1,TRBV7-2,.,.,CASSAGRSNEQFF,TGTGCCAGCAGCGCGGGACGGAGCAATGAGCAGTTCTTC
TRBJ1-2,TRBV19,.,.,CASRTAGRYNYGYTF,TGTGCCAGTAGGACCGCGGGACGCTATAACTATGGCTACACCTTC
TRBJ1-4,TRBV11-2,.,few,CASSLVPRVVNEKLFF,TGTGCCAGCAGCCTTGTCCCCAGGGTTGTAAATGAAAAACTGTTTTTT
TRBJ2-5,TRBV5-6,.,.,CASSFRVSPQYF,TGTGCCAGCAGCTTCAGGGTTTCGCCCCAGTACTTC
TRBJ1-5,TRBV10-3,TRBD1,few,CAISRQGVNQPQHF,TGTGCCATCAGTCGACAGGGGGTCAATCAGCCCCAGCATTTT
TRBJ1-6,TRBV5-1,TRBD1,.,CASSWDLRDSRTSSYNSPLHF,TGCGCCAGCAGCTGGGACCTCCGGGACAGTCGGACCAGCTCCTATAATTCACCCCTCCACTTT
TRBJ2-7,TRBV19,.,.,CASSIKHQTAYEQYF,TGTGCCAGTAGTATAAAACACCAGACTGCCTACGAGCAGTACTTC
TRBJ2-1,TRBV7-3,TRBD1,.,CASSLEGGTGDYNEQFF,TGTGCCAGCAGCTTAGAGGGAGGGACAGGGGATTACAATGAGCAGTTCTTC
TRBJ1-1,TRBV20-1,.,.,CRPAENTEAFF,TGCAGGCCTGCAGAGAACACTGAAGCTTTCTTT
TRBJ1-2,TRBV6-1,TRBD1,.,CASSPTGQGIGYTF,TGTGCCAGCAGCCCTACCGGACAGGGAATAGGCTACACCTTC
TRBJ2-7,TRBV4-2,.,.,CASSQVLRGSYEQYF,TGTGCCAGCAGCCAAGTTCTACGGGGGTCCTACGAGCAGTACTTC
TRBJ2-2,TRBV28,TRBD1,.,CASSFDYGTGIAGELFF,TGTGCCAGCAGTTTTGATTATGGGACAGGGATAGCCGGGGAGCTGTTTTTT
TRBJ1-2,TRBV7-9,TRBD1,.,CASSPEEGQHKYYGYTF,TGTGCCAGCAGCCCGGAGGAGGGACAGCATAAATACTATGGCTACACCTTC
TRBJ1-3,TRBV9,.,.,CASSPAGGSGNTIYF,TGTGCCAGCAGCCCAGCGGGGGGCTCTGGAAACACCATATATTTT
TRBJ1-6,TRBV5-1,.,.,CASSLKEGRGNSPLHF,TGCGCCAGCAGCTTGAAAGAGGGCAGGGGTAATTCACCCCTCCACTTT
TRBJ2-7,TRBV12-5,TRBD1,.,CASGWMGDRGPAEQYF,TGTGCTAGTGGTTGGATGGGGGACAGGGGACCGGCCGAGCAGTACTTC
TRBJ1-3,TRBV11-2,.,.,CASSLGIMGGPLVGNTIYF,TGTGCCAGCAGCTTAGGGATTATGGGAGGCCCGCTCGTAGGAAACACCATATATTTT
TRBJ1-5,TRBV2,TRBD1,.,CASSLDRGRLTNQPQHF,TGTGCCAGCAGCTTGGACAGGGGGCGGCTTACTAATCAGCCCCAGCATTTT
TRBJ1-6,TRBV19,.,.,CASSLTRNSPLHF,TGTGCCAGTAGCCTGACCAGGAATTCACCCCTCCACTTT
TRBJ2-5,TRBV7-2,TRBD1,.,CASSFHGGQGFGETQYF,TGTGCCAGCAGCTTCCACGGGGGACAGGGTTTTGGGGAGACCCAGTACTTC
TRBJ2-1,TRBV18,.,.,CASSPISEQFF,TGTGCCAGCTCACCAATATCGGAGCAGTTCTTC
TRBJ2-7,TRBV11-2,TRBD1,.,CASSLATGGPYEQYF,TGTGCCAGCAGCTTGGCGACAGGGGGCCCCTACGAGCAGTACTTC
TRBJ2-2,TRBV4-1,TRBD2,.,CASRHRGGRVIGELFF,TGCGCCAGCAGGCATCGGGGGGGCCGGGTTATCGGGGAGCTGTTTTTT
TRBJ1-1,TRBV15,.,.,CATSYGGGPLNTEAFF,TGTGCCACCAGCTACGGGGGTGGACCTTTGAACACTGAAGCCTTCTTT
TRBJ2-2,TRBV19,TRBD2,.,CASSILGGDTGELFF,TGTGCCAGTAGTATTCTGGGGGGGGACACCGGGGAGCTGTTTTTT
TRBJ2-5,TRBV9,TRBD2,.,CASSGLAGVQETQYF,TGTGCCAGCAGCGGACTAGCGGGTGTCCAAGAGACCCAGTACTTC